This entry is about one T cell receptor beta chain. The antigen is unknown. The sample comes from a study of synovial regulatory T cells in juvenile arthritis. Findings and limits, study-wide: CDR3 overlap with synovial Tregs was higher for iaTregs than other blood Tregs. TCR diversity was lower in inflammation-associated blood Treg cells than in other blood Treg cells.

The CDR3 has 16 residues. No DNA is listed. CDR1 and CDR2 (germline): SGHNT, YYREEE (reference sequence). The roughly eleven donors had active juvenile idiopathic arthritis, with 3 polyarticular and 8 oligoarticular cases. Patients had median age about 12 years, range 2.4-22.9. Here immunoSEQ multiplex PCR was the method, and the copy in TCRdb shows in-frame clones only, minus some. Recorded here are 7,500 to 10,000 clones; the top ten clones represent around 0.65%. The clonotype comes from a donor under 30 with juvenile idiopathic arthritis. What was sequenced was Treg cells from blood. Subset reported: remaining (HLA-DR-negative) circulating blood Treg cells. The chain recombines TRBV5-4 with TRBJ1-6. The CDR3 region is CASSLVRAENNSPLHF.